Below, 21 T cell receptor beta chains from the same sample are listed, as sequenced in a study of cytomegalovirus exposure and HLA in healthy donors. Primers included in the PCR were 60 Vbeta and 13 Jbeta primers. TCRdb's table, derived via immunoSEQ multiplex PCR, lists solely in-frame clones and lacks some. This sample yields around 130,000 clones, of which roughly 88% are seen a single time; less than 3.5% belongs to the top ten. The source material was PBMCs. Receptors were obtained from a man between 50 and 59 years old in good health and CMV-seronegative.

This clone was counted a single time. The CDR3 DNA is TGTGCCAGCAGCATTCATTTGACAGGGACCGAGCAGTACTTC. The encoded protein is CASSIHLTGTEQYF. The chain combines TRBV6-5 with TRBJ2-5; 7 nucleotides match TRBD1. The J call may be incorrect, as the DNA end agrees better with TRBJ2-7. This CDR3 is 14 amino acids long. The germline V gene encodes CDR1 MNHEY and CDR2 SVGAGI.

The gene calls are TRBV19 and TRBJ1-1; D gene ambiguous. CDR3 size: 13 residues. Germline V lookup: CDR1 LNHDA, CDR2 SQIVND (reference sequence). Trimming left V 2 bases short and J 4 bases short, with 8 bases between. The CDR3 protein is CASSITHTTEAFF. DNA for the CDR3: TGTGCCAGTAGTATAACCCACACCACTGAAGCTTTCTTT.

This chain links TRBV28 with TRBJ2-1, with D possibly being TRBD1 (5 bases). CDR1 is MDHEN and CDR2 is SYDVKM in the germline V gene. This CDR3 has 15 residues. Trimming left V 9 bases short and J 0 bases short, with 15 bases between. CDR3 in amino acids: CASRGRRVSYNEQFF. The CDR3 DNA sequence: TGTGCCAGTAGGGGCCGCAGAGTCTCCTACAATGAGCAGTTCTTC. Variable domain in full (rest from reference TRBV28 and TRBJ2-1): DVKVTQSSRYLVKRTGEKVFLECVQDMDHENMFWYRQDPGLGLRLIYFSYDVKMKEKGDIPEGYSVSREKKERFSLILESASTNQTSMYLCASRGRRVSYNEQFFGPGTRLTVL.

The chain recombines TRBV6-5 with TRBJ1-2; D is perhaps TRBD1 (5 bases). V was pared by 0 bases and J by 8 bases, with 13 bases between. CDR1 MNHEY and CDR2 SVGAGI come from the germline V gene. The CDR3 is 14 amino acids. This CDR3 reads CASSYSGVRVGYTF. DNA of the CDR3: TGTGCCAGCAGTTACTCAGGGGTCAGGGTAGGCTACACCTTC.

The chain carries TRBV9 and TRBJ2-5; TRBD1 matches 8 bases. This CDR3 has 11 residues. The ends lost 3 bases at V and 14 bases at J; junction bases unmatched: 6. Germline V gene sequence: CDR1 SGDLS, CDR2 YYNGEE. The CDR3 DNA reads TGTGCCAGCAGCGGTGGGACAGGCCTTTACTTC. As protein: CASSGGTGLYF.

A note on this clone: The junction shows a germline mismatch at one end, possibly a read error. The chain carries TRBV5-6 and TRBJ2-1; TRBD2 aligns across 7 bases. The germline V gene has CDR1 SGHDT and CDR2 YYEEEE. The CDR3 consists of 13 residues. The CDR3 DNA follows: TGTGCCAGCACCTTGGGGGGGGAGTGGGAGCAGTTCTTC. Its translation: CASTLGGEWEQFF. Based on the CDR3 plus reference TRBV5-6 and TRBJ2-1, the full variable domain is DAGVTQSPTHLIKTRGQQVTLRCSPKSGHDTVSWYQQALGQGPQFIFQYYEEEERQRGNFPDRFSGHQFPNYSSELNVNALLLGDSALYLCASTLGGEWEQFFGPGTRLTVL.

The chain combines TRBV4-1 with TRBJ2-3; D is perhaps TRBD2 (6 bases). CDR1 is MGHRA, CDR2 YSYEKL, per germline. The CDR3 has 15 residues. The V and J ends lost 2 bases and 0 bases respectively, with 9 bases between them. CDR3 nucleotides: TGCGCCAGCAGCCAAACGGGGGTTAGCACAGATACGCAGTATTTT. As protein: CASSQTGVSTDTQYF.

V usage is TRBV10-3 and J usage is TRBJ2-2; D remains ambiguous. Germline assignment: CDR1 ENHRY and CDR2 SYGVKD. This CDR3 spans 13 amino acids. With 7 bases removed from V and 0 bases from J, the gap between germline ends came to 6 bases. CDR3 nucleotide sequence: TGTGCCATCATGGCAACGAACACCGGGGAGCTGTTTTTT. This codes for CAIMATNTGELFF.

The chain employs TRBV21-1 and TRBJ1-6; the DNA was not used to check the table's D call, TRBD1. TRBV21-1 is a pseudogene locus. The CDR3 totals 16 residues. CDR3 sequence (DNA): TGTGCCAGCAGCAACCTTCCGACAGGTTATAATTCACCCCTCCACTTT. Its protein is CASSNLPTGYNSPLHF.

The chain links TRBV4-1 to TRBJ1-3; D remains ambiguous. Trimming left V 1 base short and J 0 bases short, with 7 bases between. The CDR3 covers 15 residues. Looked up from germline, CDR1 is MGHRA and CDR2 is YSYEKL. CDR3 in amino acids: CASSQVLSSGNTIYF. The CDR3 DNA reads TGCGCCAGCAGCCAAGTCCTGAGCTCTGGAAACACCATATATTTT.

This rearrangement joins TRBV6-1 to TRBJ2-1, with TRBD2 matching 12 bases. Germline V gene data show CDR1 as MNHNS and CDR2 as SASEGT. The CDR3 totals 18 residues. V shed 1 base, J shed 2 bases, and the junction held 6 bases outside the gene matches. CDR3 residues: CASSEGASGGAPYNEQFF. CDR3 nucleotides: TGTGCCAGCAGTGAAGGAGCTAGCGGGGGGGCCCCCTACAATGAGCAGTTCTTC.

The chain is built from TRBV20-1 and TRBJ1-2; no clear D. CDR1 is DFQATT and CDR2 is SNEGSKA in the germline V gene (reference sequence). The CDR3 totals 11 residues. V dropped 3 bases and J dropped 8 bases, with 10 bases sitting between them. Here the CDR3 DNA reads TGCAGTGCTAGTCGGGAATTGGGCTACACCTTC. The encoded protein is CSASRELGYTF.

The gene calls are TRBV5-1 and TRBJ2-7; D is ambiguous. The CDR3 has 13 amino acids. The germline gives CDR1 SGHRS, CDR2 YFSETQ. Deletions cut 4 bases from V and 0 bases from J, with 8 bases between. Here the CDR3 reads CASSPPSSYEQYF. As DNA, the CDR3 is TGCGCCAGCAGCCCTCCGAGCTCCTACGAGCAGTACTTC. Using reference TRBV5-1 and TRBJ2-7 for the parts outside the CDR3, the full variable domain is KAGVTQTPRYLIKTRGQQVTLSCSPISGHRSVSWYQQTPGQGLQFLFEYFSETQRNKGNFPGRFSGRQFSNSRSEMNVSTLELGDSALYLCASSPPSSYEQYFGPGTRLTVT.

This chain links TRBV5-1 with TRBJ1-2, with D possibly matching TRBD1 (6 bases). Germline CDR1 reads SGHRS; CDR2 reads YFSETQ. This CDR3 has 15 residues. Trimming took off 1 base at V and 0 bases at J, with 10 bases between the two ends. The CDR3 DNA follows: TGCGCCAGCAGCTTGTGGACAGACACTAACTATGGCTACACCTTC. It codes for CASSLWTDTNYGYTF.

This clone was counted only a few times. The genes are TRBV6-5 and TRBJ1-4, with D maybe TRBD1 (6 bases). This CDR3 spans 15 amino acids. V shed 5 bases and J shed 6 bases, with 16 bases lying between them. The germline gives CDR1 MNHEY, CDR2 SVGAGI. The CDR3 here is CASSPGVGLYEKLFF. CDR3 nucleotide sequence: TGTGCCAGCAGTCCAGGGGTTGGTCTATATGAAAAACTGTTTTTT.

The gene calls are TRBV5-5 and TRBJ2-5, with D possibly being TRBD2 (6 bases). CDR1 and CDR2 from the germline V gene are SGHKS and YYEKEE (reference sequence). The V end was cut by 5 bases, the J end by 2 bases, with 19 bases between. CDR3 length: 16 amino acids. This CDR3 is CASRDLGGGIQETQYF. DNA for the CDR3: TGTGCCAGCAGGGATTTGGGAGGTGGAATTCAAGAGACCCAGTACTTC.

The J gene is TRBJ2-3, the V gene TRBV11-2, with D uncertain. The ends were cut back, 5 bases at V and 6 bases at J, with 9 bases in the middle. This CDR3 has 12 amino acids. Germline CDR1 and CDR2: SGHAT and FQNNGV. The CDR3 nucleotides read TGTGCCAGCAGCCCCTACTACGATACGCAGTATTTT. It is translated as CASSPYYDTQYF.

V is TRBV5-1 and J is TRBJ2-3; D is ambiguous. CDR1 and CDR2 (germline): SGHRS, YFSETQ. V gave up 3 bases and J gave up 5 bases, with 4 bases separating them. This CDR3 has 11 amino acids. CDR3 DNA sequence: TGCGCCAGCAGCTCCCAAGATACGCAGTATTTT. It encodes CASSSQDTQYF.

The V and J genes are TRBV4-1 and TRBJ1-6; D might be TRBD1 (5 bases). The length of the CDR3 is 15 residues. Germline CDR1 and CDR2: MGHRA and YSYEKL. Trimming removed 1 base from V and 11 bases from J, with 15 bases in between. The CDR3 reads CASSQVPGRRTPLHF. The CDR3 nucleotides are TGCGCCAGCAGCCAAGTCCCAGGGCGAAGGACACCCCTCCACTTT.

This clone was seen a handful of times. V is TRBV6-1 and J is TRBJ2-5; D possibly corresponds to TRBD2 (7 bases). The assigned J gene may be wrong: the sequence end matches TRBJ2-7 better. Looked up from germline, CDR1 is MNHNS and CDR2 is SASEGT. CDR3 size: 14 residues. This chain's CDR3 is CASSHPWGGNEQYF. DNA of the CDR3: TGTGCCAGCAGCCACCCGTGGGGGGGCAACGAGCAGTACTTC.

V usage is TRBV7-9 and J usage is TRBJ2-3; D possibly corresponds to TRBD2 (6 bases). V was clipped by 3 bases and J by 1 base, with 11 bases between them. This CDR3 has 15 residues. Germline values: CDR1 SEHNR, CDR2 FQNEAQ (reference sequence). The CDR3 region has the DNA TGTGCCAGCAGCTTCACTGGCGGGGGCACAGATACGCAGTATTTT. Its translation: CASSFTGGGTDTQYF.